The 32 T cell receptor beta chains below come from one sample, sequenced in a study of blood T cell repertoires in COVID-19. The data were produced by immunoSEQ multiplex PCR, yet TCRdb's version contains in-frame clones alone and is incomplete. Seen here are around 180,000 clones, roughly 80% observed once, and the top ten hold around 12%. The sample taken for sequencing was PBMCs or T cells enriched from blood (not recorded which). The source is a man aged 50 to 59 who had recovered from COVID-19.

The V and J genes are TRBV4-2 and TRBJ2-7; 15 bases are a match to TRBD2. The V segment lost 5 bases and the J segment 6 bases; nucleotides outside the gene matches: 8. This CDR3 contains 16 residues. The V gene's germline CDR1 is LGHNA and CDR2 YNFKEQ. This CDR3 is CASSVGLAGGFGEQYF. In nucleotides, the CDR3 is TGTGCCAGCAGCGTGGGACTAGCGGGGGGATTTGGCGAGCAGTACTTC.

This clone has only a few counts. The chain is built from TRBV7-9 and TRBJ1-6; 9 bases line up with TRBD1. The CDR3 covers 15 residues. Germline CDR1 is SEHNR and CDR2 is FQNEAQ (reference sequence). V trimming: 5 bases; J trimming: 5 bases; junction bases outside the gene matches: 4. CDR3 nucleotide sequence: TGTGCCAGCAGCCCCCGGGACAGGGATAATTCACCCCTCCACTTT. It is translated as CASSPRDRDNSPLHF.

The chain joins TRBV2 to TRBJ1-6; D possibly corresponds to TRBD1 (5 bases). Germline lookup yields CDR1 SNHLY and CDR2 FYNNEI. V lost 5 bases and J lost 1, with 12 bases in between. This CDR3 is 16 amino acids long. CDR3 loop: CASSLPTDSYNSPLHF. The CDR3 nucleotides read TGTGCCAGCAGTCTTCCGACAGATTCCTATAATTCACCCCTCCACTTT. The full variable domain, completed using reference TRBV2 and TRBJ1-6, is EPEVTQTPSHQVTQMGQEVILRCVPISNHLYFYWYRQILGQKVEFLVSFYNNEISEKSEIFDDQFSVERPDGSNFTLKIRSTKLEDSAMYFCASSLPTDSYNSPLHFGNGTRLTVT.

The J gene is TRBJ1-1, the V gene TRBV4-1; maybe TRBD1 (6 bases). The germline CDR1 and CDR2 sequences are MGHRA and YSYEKL. Trimming stripped 5 bases from V and 1 base from J, with 8 bases between. CDR3 length: 13 amino acids. CDR3 region: CASSMDRNTEAFF. In DNA, the CDR3 is TGCGCCAGCAGCATGGACAGGAACACTGAAGCTTTCTTT.

The chain joins TRBV5-1 to TRBJ1-1; TRBD1 aligns across 9 bases. The junction had 3 bases not matched to a gene; V was cut back by 0 bases and J by 6 bases. Germline loops: CDR1 SGHRS, CDR2 YFSETQ. The CDR3 runs 14 residues. Written as DNA, the CDR3 is TGCGCCAGCAGCTTGGACAGGGGGCATGCTGAAGCTTTCTTT. It translates to CASSLDRGHAEAFF.

The chain carries TRBV7-9 and TRBJ2-7; 8 nucleotides line up with TRBD2. This CDR3 spans 15 amino acids. Trimming took 5 bases from V and 3 from J; bases not matched to a gene: 9. Per the germline V gene, CDR1 is SEHNR and CDR2 is FQNEAQ (reference sequence). The CDR3 nucleotides read TGTGCCAGCAGCCCACCTTGGGCGGGGGGCTACGAGCAGTACTTC. This translates into CASSPPWAGGYEQYF.

The chain is built from TRBV2 and TRBJ1-2; 7 nucleotides align to TRBD1. CDR1 is SNHLY, CDR2 FYNNEI, per germline. Trimming at V came to 4 bases and at J to 4 bases, leaving 6 bases not matched to a gene. This CDR3 has 14 residues. Here the CDR3 DNA reads TGTGCCAGCAGTGGGTTCGACAGGGCCTATGGCTACACCTTC. Its protein is CASSGFDRAYGYTF.

This clone came up once. The chain employs TRBV5-1 and TRBJ2-2, with 9 bases identical to TRBD1. Germline V gene sequence: CDR1 SGHRS, CDR2 YFSETQ. V lost 6 bases, J lost 6 bases, and 9 bases stayed unmatched. The CDR3 contains 15 residues. The CDR3 DNA reads TGCGCCAGCAACCTGGGACAGGGTAGGGCCGGGGAGCTGTTTTTT. Translated, it gives CASNLGQGRAGELFF.

The chain employs TRBV18 and TRBJ2-3, with 10 bases that match TRBD1. The CDR3 contains 16 residues. The germline V gene encodes CDR1 KGHSH and CDR2 LQKENI. With 4 bases clipped from V and 3 bases from J, the junction kept 7 bases outside the gene matches. The CDR3 DNA follows: TGTGCCAGCTCACAAGCGACAGGGGGCGCAACAGATACGCAGTATTTT. It is translated as CASSQATGGATDTQYF.

The chain couples TRBV6-2 or TRBV6-3 to TRBJ2-7; D is possibly TRBD2 (6 bases). The CDR3 contains 15 residues. V was trimmed by 2 bases and J by 5 bases, leaving 16 bases between them. Looked up from germline, CDR1 is MNHEY and CDR2 is SVGEGT. The chain's CDR3 is CASSYAGSPRDEQYF. CDR3 nucleotides: TGTGCCAGCAGTTACGCGGGGAGCCCACGGGACGAGCAGTACTTC.

The J gene is TRBJ1-5, the V gene TRBV3-1 (or the pseudogene TRBV3-2); 8 nucleotides align to TRBD1. The V and J ends lost 0 bases and 7 bases, in that order; junction bases with no gene match: 5. The CDR3 contains 15 residues. The germline V gene has CDR1 LGHDT and CDR2 YNNKEL (reference sequence). The CDR3 region is CASSQDQGAGQPQHF. The CDR3 coding sequence is TGTGCCAGCAGCCAAGATCAGGGGGCGGGACAGCCCCAGCATTTT.

The chain's CDR3 is CSVGGRWDRGTDTQYF. CDR3 sequence (DNA): TGCAGCGTTGGTGGGAGGTGGGACAGGGGCACAGATACGCAGTATTTT. The chain has TRBV29-1 and TRBJ2-3; 9 bases are a match to TRBD1. V was clipped by 4 bases and J by 1 base; unmatched bases: 9. CDR1 SQVTM and CDR2 ANQGSEA come from the germline V gene. The CDR3 has 16 amino acids.

The rearrangement joins TRBV6-5 to TRBJ2-7, with TRBD1 matching over 7 bases. V shed 6 bases and J 0 bases; nucleotides not matched to a gene: 8. The CDR3 totals 15 residues. Germline V gives CDR1 MNHEY, CDR2 SVGAGI. CDR3 loop: CASRTGTAFSYEQYF. The CDR3 nucleotides are TGTGCCAGCAGGACCGGGACAGCGTTCTCCTACGAGCAGTACTTC.

This chain uses TRBV7-3 with TRBJ2-1; possible D gene TRBD1, 7 bases. Trimming cost V 4 bases and J 1 base, with 11 bases left between them. CDR1 is SGHTA and CDR2 is FQGTGA in the germline V gene. This CDR3 has 15 residues. The CDR3 region has the DNA TGTGCCAGCAGCTCCCAGGGGGGATCCTACAATGAGCAGTTCTTC. Residues: CASSSQGGSYNEQFF.

The chain recombines TRBV3-1 (or the pseudogene TRBV3-2) with TRBJ1-3; D gene unclear. Trimming took 3 bases from V and 0 from J, leaving 9 bases between them. This CDR3 region has 15 residues. Germline CDR1 reads LGHDT; CDR2 reads YNNKEL (reference sequence). The CDR3 spells CASSQSGDSGNTIYF. DNA of the CDR3: TGTGCCAGCAGCCAGTCCGGGGACTCTGGAAACACCATATATTTT.

The CDR3 nucleotides read TGTGCCAGCAGCAGACCCGGACAGGCGATCTATGGCTACACCTTC. This sequence encodes CASSRPGQAIYGYTF. This rearrangement joins TRBV5-5 to TRBJ1-2, with 7 bases aligning to TRBD1. Trimming cost V 4 bases and J 4 bases; bases outside gene matches: 10. Germline V lookup: CDR1 SGHKS, CDR2 YYEKEE (reference sequence). This CDR3 is built from 15 residues.

J is TRBJ1-5 and V is TRBV10-3; 7 bases agree with TRBD1. CDR1 is ENHRY and CDR2 is SYGVKD in the germline V gene. With 4 bases clipped from V and 0 bases from J, the junction kept 3 bases outside the gene matches. The CDR3 length is 15 residues. The CDR3 loop reads CAISVGTDSNQPQHF. CDR3 bases: TGTGCCATCAGTGTCGGGACAGATAGCAATCAGCCCCAGCATTTT.

This clone was seen only once. The chain combines TRBV7-6 with TRBJ1-1, with D perhaps TRBD1 (5 bases). Germline assignment: CDR1 SGHVS and CDR2 FNYEAQ. This CDR3 has 15 amino acids. The V end was cut by 2 bases, the J end by 0 bases, with 10 bases between. The CDR3: CASSLMTDMNTEAFF. CDR3 sequence (DNA): TGTGCCAGCAGCTTAATGACAGATATGAACACTGAAGCTTTCTTT.

This chain joins TRBV11-2 and TRBJ1-2, with a tentative D call TRBD1 (6 bases). Germline lookup yields CDR1 SGHAT and CDR2 FQNNGV. V lost 1 base and J 3 bases, leaving 12 bases between the germline ends. The CDR3 is made up of 15 amino acids. CDR3 nucleotides: TGTGCCAGCAGCTTAGCGTCAGGGGTGGACTATGGCTACACCTTC. This gives the protein CASSLASGVDYGYTF.

V gene TRBV7-2 combines with J gene TRBJ1-6, with 7 nucleotides matching TRBD1. V shed 5 bases and J 9 bases; nucleotides not matched to a gene: 7. This CDR3 has 14 amino acids. CDR1 and CDR2 from the germline V gene are SGHTA and FQGNSA. CDR3 sequence: CASSLSSGGSPLHF. The CDR3 DNA is TGTGCCAGCAGCCTCTCATCAGGGGGTTCACCCCTCCACTTT.

This rearrangement joins TRBV19 to TRBJ1-1; TRBD1 is a possible D gene (5 bases). The germline V gene has CDR1 LNHDA and CDR2 SQIVND (reference sequence). The CDR3 is made up of 15 amino acids. The V end was cut by 5 bases, the J end by 1 base, with 14 bases between. CDR3 sequence (DNA): TGTGCCAGTAGTGATGGAGGGGCCGGGAACACTGAAGCTTTCTTT. It codes for CASSDGGAGNTEAFF.

The chain carries TRBV6-2 or TRBV6-3 and TRBJ2-7; 8 bases are a match to TRBD1. CDR1 is MNHEY, CDR2 SVGEGT, per germline. CDR3 length equals 16 residues. Trimming removed 2 bases from V and 0 bases from J; junction bases left unmatched: 6. CDR3 DNA: TGTGCCAGCAGTTACAGGGGGACAGGAGGCTCCTACGAGCAGTACTTC. It is translated as CASSYRGTGGSYEQYF.

This clone was seen just once. V gene TRBV18 combines with J gene TRBJ2-7; tentative D call: TRBD2 (5 bases). This CDR3 comprises 15 residues. V was trimmed by 6 bases and J by 2 bases, leaving 17 bases between them. Germline V gene lookup returns CDR1 KGHSH and CDR2 LQKENI. The CDR3 DNA is TGTGCCAGCTCGGAGGCGGTCTTTGGCACCTACGAGCAGTACTTC. This translates into CASSEAVFGTYEQYF.

V gene TRBV5-1 combines with J gene TRBJ1-2, with 9 bases that match TRBD1. The CDR3 totals 14 residues. The V gene end was trimmed by 2 bases and the J gene end by 5 bases; junction bases not matched to a gene: 4. CDR1 is SGHRS and CDR2 is YFSETQ in the germline V gene. This CDR3 reads CASSLSGTGYGYTF. DNA for the CDR3: TGCGCCAGCAGCTTATCCGGGACAGGGTATGGCTACACCTTC.

CDR3 residues: CASTGRGNQWNEQYF. The CDR3 DNA is TGTGCCAGCACCGGCCGGGGGAACCAGTGGAACGAGCAGTACTTC. The V gene is TRBV6-6, the J gene TRBJ2-7, with a weak D call TRBD2 (6 bases). The V gene lost 7 bases and the J gene lost 5 bases, with 21 bases spanning the gap. Germline lookup yields CDR1 MNHNY and CDR2 SVGAGI (reference sequence). This CDR3 region has 15 residues.

The chain combines TRBV6-5 with TRBJ2-3; a possible D gene is TRBD2 (6 bases). Trimming cost V 7 bases and J 0 bases, with 8 bases left between them. The CDR3 sequence is 13 residues long. Per germline, CDR1 MNHEY and CDR2 SVGAGI. This chain's CDR3 is CASNLASTDTQYF. CDR3 DNA: TGTGCCAGCAACCTAGCGAGCACAGATACGCAGTATTTT.

The chain carries TRBV4-2 and TRBJ1-1; D not resolved. The CDR3 sequence is 14 residues long. Germline-derived CDR1 and CDR2 are LGHNA and YNFKEQ. Trimming pared 0 bases from V and 2 bases from J, leaving 7 bases between. The chain's CDR3 is CASSQDRSNTEAFF. As DNA, the CDR3 is TGTGCCAGCAGCCAAGACAGATCTAACACTGAAGCTTTCTTT.

V and J are TRBV10-3 and TRBJ1-3; no clear D. The CDR3 is made up of 15 amino acids. CDR1 and CDR2 from the germline V gene are ENHRY and SYGVKD. The germline V and J ends were trimmed by 6 bases and 0 bases, with 12 bases remaining between them. CDR3 coding DNA: TGTGCCATCAGCTTTACTGGCGGCTCTGGAAACACCATATATTTT. As protein: CAISFTGGSGNTIYF.

CDR3 amino acids: CASSLRGVGTDTQYF. In nucleotides, the CDR3 is TGCGCCAGCAGCTTGCGAGGAGTGGGCACAGATACGCAGTATTTT. This chain joins TRBV5-1 and TRBJ2-3; D gene unclear. The CDR3 is 15 residues long. V was pared by 1 base and J by 1 base, with 10 bases between. The V gene's germline CDR1 is SGHRS and CDR2 YFSETQ.

The gene calls are TRBV18 and TRBJ1-1, with 8 nucleotides matching TRBD1. The CDR3 loop spans 13 amino acids. Germline lookup yields CDR1 KGHSH and CDR2 LQKENI. Trimming took 7 bases from V and 4 from J; bases not matched to a gene: 5. The CDR3 region is CASYSTGGTEAFF. The CDR3 DNA follows: TGTGCCAGCTATAGCACAGGGGGCACTGAAGCTTTCTTT. Full variable domain (remainder filled in from reference TRBV18 and TRBJ1-1): NAGVMQNPRHLVRRRGQEARLRCSPMKGHSHVYWYRQLPEEGLKFMVYLQKENIIDESGMPKERFSAEFPKEGPSILRIQQVVRGDSAAYFCASYSTGGTEAFFGQGTRLTVV.

The genes are TRBV3-1 (or the pseudogene TRBV3-2) and TRBJ2-7; D might be TRBD1 (5 bases). CDR3 size: 13 residues. Germline V gene lookup returns CDR1 LGHDT and CDR2 YNNKEL (reference sequence). The ends were cut back, 5 bases at V and 3 bases at J, with 11 bases in the middle. This CDR3 is CASSLDNYYEQYF. In nucleotides, the CDR3 is TGTGCCAGCAGCTTGGACAATTACTACGAGCAGTACTTC.

This chain joins TRBV19 and TRBJ1-5; the D gene is possibly TRBD1 (5 bases). V dropped 7 bases and J dropped 4 bases, with 17 bases sitting between them. Germline CDR1 LNHDA, CDR2 SQIVND (reference sequence). CDR3 length: 15 amino acids. CDR3 nucleotides: TGTGCCAGTACCATCGGCGACAGTCTAAATCAGCCCCAGCATTTT. Translated, it gives CASTIGDSLNQPQHF.